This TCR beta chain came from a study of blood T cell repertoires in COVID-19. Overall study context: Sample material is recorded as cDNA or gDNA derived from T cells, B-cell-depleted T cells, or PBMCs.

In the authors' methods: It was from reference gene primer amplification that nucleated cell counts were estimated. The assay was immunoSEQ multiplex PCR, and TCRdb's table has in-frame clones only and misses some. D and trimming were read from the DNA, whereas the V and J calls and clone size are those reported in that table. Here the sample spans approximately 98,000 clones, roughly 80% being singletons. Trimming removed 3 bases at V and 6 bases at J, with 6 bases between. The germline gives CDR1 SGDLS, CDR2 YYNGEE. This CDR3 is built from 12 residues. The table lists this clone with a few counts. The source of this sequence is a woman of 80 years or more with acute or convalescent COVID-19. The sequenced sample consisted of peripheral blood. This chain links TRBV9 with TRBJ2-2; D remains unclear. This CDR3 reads CASSARAGELFF. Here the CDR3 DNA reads TGTGCCAGCAGCGCACGGGCCGGGGAGCTGTTTTTT.